This TCR beta chain was identified in a study of blood T cell repertoires in COVID-19. As for the study in general: The origin of the acute and convalescent COVID-19 samples was the United States, Italy and Spain. T cells, B-cell-depleted T cells, or PBMCs provided the cDNA or gDNA that served as material.

The CDR3 totals 16 residues. TCRdb's table, derived via immunoSEQ multiplex PCR, lists solely in-frame clones and lacks some. The table records a few hundred thousand clones, roughly 84% of them present only once. The sample consisted of peripheral blood. The rearrangement uses TRBV21-1 and TRBJ2-7; the D call of TRBD2 is as the table states it, not checked on the DNA. TRBV21-1 constitutes a pseudogene. The TCR was taken from a young woman with acute or convalescent COVID-19. CDR3 in amino acids: CASRPGGLAGSNEQYF. The CDR3 nucleotides read TGTGCCAGCCGACCCGGGGGCTTAGCGGGATCCAACGAGCAGTACTTC.